What follows describes a single T cell receptor beta chain. Antigen specificity is unknown. The CDR3 length is 15 residues. Trimming left V 3 bases short and J 7 bases short, with 19 bases between. The germline gives CDR1 MDHEN, CDR2 SYDVKM. The source of the sample is a study of shared clonotypes between healthy human individuals. General study findings and limits: Non-shared clonotypes had lower generation probabilities than clonotypes shared by all four sorted-subset donors. Naive subsets typically showed greater estimated richness than memory subsets.

Libraries were prepared by immunoSEQ multiplex PCR; TCRdb keeps only in-frame clonotypes and omits some of them. This table holds around 1.6 million clones, approximately 98% found once. The sequence was obtained from a young man in good health. The chain recombines TRBV28 with TRBJ2-7; D is possibly TRBD1 (8 bases). Sequencing input: naive CD4+ T cells sorted from blood. Subset noted: CD45RA+ positively selected. CDR3 coding DNA: TGTGCCAGCAGTTTTCTTGGACAGGGAGGGGTGGAGCAGTACTTC. The encoded protein is CASSFLGQGGVEQYF.